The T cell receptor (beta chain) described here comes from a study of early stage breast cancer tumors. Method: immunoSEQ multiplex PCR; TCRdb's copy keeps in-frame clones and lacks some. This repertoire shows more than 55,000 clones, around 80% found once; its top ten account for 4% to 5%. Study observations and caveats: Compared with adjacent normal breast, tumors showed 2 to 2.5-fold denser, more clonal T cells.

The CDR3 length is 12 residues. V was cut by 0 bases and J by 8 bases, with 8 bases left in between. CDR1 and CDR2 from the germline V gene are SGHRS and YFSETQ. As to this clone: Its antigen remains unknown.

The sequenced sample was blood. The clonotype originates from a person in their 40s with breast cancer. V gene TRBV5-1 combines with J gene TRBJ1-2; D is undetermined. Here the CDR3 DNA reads TGCGCCAGCAGCTTGGATGGGCGCGGCTACACCTTC. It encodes CASSLDGRGYTF.